The present T cell receptor beta chain was sequenced within a study of cytomegalovirus exposure and HLA in healthy donors. The CDR3 has 13 residues. Trimming took 2 bases from V and 3 from J, leaving 9 bases between them. Germline CDR1 reads SGHDT; CDR2 reads YYEEEE. Study-wide results and limits: The availability of immune exposure information extended only to CMV serostatus.

With 60 Vbeta and 13 Jbeta primers, the PCR was carried out. Sequenced by immunoSEQ multiplex PCR; TCRdb stores in-frame clones only, minus some. The table has under 150,000 clones, 60% to 85% seen once. As for this clone: Its antigen is currently unknown. The identical CDR3 is also encoded by other nucleotide sequences in the sample.

The sample comprised PBMCs. The rearrangement uses TRBV5-6 and TRBJ2-7; D perhaps matches TRBD1 (5 bases). The receptor's source is a human donor in good health. CDR3 protein: CASSLGVGYEQYF. The CDR3 nucleotides read TGTGCCAGCAGCTTAGGGGTTGGCTACGAGCAGTACTTC. The full variable domain, with the rest looked up from reference TRBV5-6 and TRBJ2-7, is DAGVTQSPTHLIKTRGQQVTLRCSPKSGHDTVSWYQQALGQGPQFIFQYYEEEERQRGNFPDRFSGHQFPNYSSELNVNALLLGDSALYLCASSLGVGYEQYFGPGTRLTVT.